A selection of T cell receptor beta chains follows, all from one sample in a study of cytomegalovirus exposure and HLA in healthy donors. Here immunoSEQ multiplex PCR was the method, and the copy in TCRdb shows in-frame clones only, minus some. The repertoire holds 100,000 to 150,000 clones, 65% to 80% seen once, with roughly 4% in the top ten. The specimen was PBMCs. The source is a human donor in good health. The CDR3 runs from the conserved cysteine through the conserved F or W. Each record gives: D gene, J gene, V gene, CDR3 protein. A D gene is named only where the DNA matches it firmly.

d_gene: .
j_gene: TRBJ1-4
v_gene: TRBV7-9
CDR3aa: CASSLLAGVDEKLFF

d_gene: TRBD1
j_gene: TRBJ1-5
v_gene: TRBV19
CDR3aa: CASSRGLNQPQHF

d_gene: TRBD2
j_gene: TRBJ2-5
v_gene: TRBV7-8
CDR3aa: CASSLAQLAGGVETQYF

d_gene: TRBD2
j_gene: TRBJ2-3
v_gene: TRBV6-1
CDR3aa: CASSEMGGGGTDTQYF

d_gene: TRBD2
j_gene: TRBJ2-1
v_gene: TRBV4-2
CDR3aa: CASSQETSGRAYNEQFF

d_gene: TRBD1
j_gene: TRBJ2-3
v_gene: TRBV18
CDR3aa: CASSADRVTDTQYF

d_gene: .
j_gene: TRBJ1-1
v_gene: TRBV6-5
CDR3aa: CASRWTGGTEAFF

d_gene: TRBD1
j_gene: TRBJ2-1
v_gene: TRBV7-6
CDR3aa: CASSPRDSGQYNEQFF

d_gene: TRBD1
j_gene: TRBJ1-1
v_gene: TRBV6-5
CDR3aa: CASRGQGITKTFF

d_gene: .
j_gene: TRBJ2-3
v_gene: TRBV27
CDR3aa: CASSSSGEGPRSQYF

d_gene: TRBD1
j_gene: TRBJ1-2
v_gene: TRBV6-5
CDR3aa: CASATDRGGYYGYTF

d_gene: TRBD1
j_gene: TRBJ2-1
v_gene: TRBV6-1
CDR3aa: CASSHTPTGENEQFF

d_gene: .
j_gene: TRBJ1-2
v_gene: TRBV6-1
CDR3aa: CASRPSQATNYGYTF

d_gene: .
j_gene: TRBJ2-7
v_gene: TRBV11-1
CDR3aa: CASSLWRSSYEQYF

d_gene: .
j_gene: TRBJ1-4
v_gene: TRBV30
CDR3aa: CAWSWGGFNEKLFF

d_gene: .
j_gene: TRBJ1-5
v_gene: TRBV27
CDR3aa: CASSPTTSNQPQHF

d_gene: TRBD1
j_gene: TRBJ1-1
v_gene: TRBV7-2
CDR3aa: CASSSQGGTTEAFF

d_gene: TRBD1
j_gene: TRBJ1-2
v_gene: TRBV19
CDR3aa: CASSNQGGDGYTF

d_gene: TRBD2
j_gene: TRBJ2-7
v_gene: TRBV27
CDR3aa: CASSSGRRLAGALGEQYF

d_gene: TRBD2
j_gene: TRBJ2-3
v_gene: TRBV6-5
CDR3aa: CASSYGLAGAADTQYF

d_gene: .
j_gene: TRBJ1-2
v_gene: TRBV10-1
CDR3aa: CASSRGQFYGYTF

d_gene: TRBD1
j_gene: TRBJ1-1
v_gene: TRBV28
CDR3aa: CASRWTGPNTEAFF

d_gene: TRBD1
j_gene: TRBJ2-7
v_gene: TRBV5-4
CDR3aa: CASSPGQVSYEQYF

d_gene: TRBD1
j_gene: TRBJ1-1
v_gene: TRBV19
CDR3aa: CASSPRGLAGTEAFF

d_gene: .
j_gene: TRBJ2-1
v_gene: TRBV6-1
CDR3aa: CASSEKRASGYNEQFF

d_gene: TRBD1
j_gene: TRBJ1-2
v_gene: TRBV7-8
CDR3aa: CASTSVGTVISTNYGYTF

d_gene: .
j_gene: TRBJ2-5
v_gene: TRBV5-1
CDR3aa: CASSPQRQETQYF

d_gene: .
j_gene: TRBJ2-7
v_gene: TRBV6-5
CDR3aa: CASGGSTYEQYF

d_gene: TRBD1
j_gene: TRBJ2-2
v_gene: TRBV28
CDR3aa: CASRGGQVTGELFF

d_gene: .
j_gene: TRBJ1-5
v_gene: TRBV6-1
CDR3aa: CASSHRFPSNQPQHF

d_gene: .
j_gene: TRBJ1-1
v_gene: TRBV7-7
CDR3aa: CASSPQGPNTEAFF

d_gene: .
j_gene: TRBJ2-5
v_gene: TRBV9
CDR3aa: CASSVGGGGWRKGETQYF

d_gene: .
j_gene: TRBJ1-1
v_gene: TRBV4-1
CDR3aa: CASSQDGRLKEAFF

d_gene: TRBD2
j_gene: TRBJ2-1
v_gene: TRBV9
CDR3aa: CASSVGSSGNYNEQFF

d_gene: .
j_gene: TRBJ2-7
v_gene: TRBV12-1
CDR3aa: CASSSTGQEQYF

d_gene: TRBD2
j_gene: TRBJ2-2
v_gene: TRBV2
CDR3aa: CASTSGIAGELFF

d_gene: TRBD2
j_gene: TRBJ2-1
v_gene: TRBV7-2
CDR3aa: CASSRTSGLVNEQFF

d_gene: TRBD1
j_gene: TRBJ1-2
v_gene: TRBV12-5
CDR3aa: CASGLGQGAYGYTF

d_gene: TRBD2
j_gene: TRBJ2-3
v_gene: TRBV10-3
CDR3aa: CAISDQRREGLGDTQYF

d_gene: .
j_gene: TRBJ2-7
v_gene: TRBV18
CDR3aa: CASSATTGSEQYF

d_gene: .
j_gene: TRBJ1-5
v_gene: TRBV7-2
CDR3aa: CASSFADHQPQHF

d_gene: TRBD1
j_gene: TRBJ1-1
v_gene: TRBV5-4
CDR3aa: CASSDRVLNTEAFF

d_gene: .
j_gene: TRBJ1-6
v_gene: TRBV4-1
CDR3aa: CASRQGPGVSVSPLHF

d_gene: TRBD2
j_gene: TRBJ2-5
v_gene: TRBV7-2
CDR3aa: CASSSGLAGVPTNF

d_gene: TRBD1
j_gene: TRBJ2-7
v_gene: TRBV28
CDR3aa: CASSLETGNEQYF

d_gene: TRBD2
j_gene: TRBJ2-2
v_gene: TRBV5-6
CDR3aa: CASSPRTSGRPGELFF

d_gene: TRBD2
j_gene: TRBJ2-5
v_gene: TRBV11-2
CDR3aa: CASSFPLAGGPVEETQYF

d_gene: .
j_gene: TRBJ2-7
v_gene: TRBV9
CDR3aa: CASSEVQGYEQYF

d_gene: TRBD1
j_gene: TRBJ2-3
v_gene: TRBV18
CDR3aa: CASPPQQGDTQYF

d_gene: .
j_gene: TRBJ1-1
v_gene: TRBV2
CDR3aa: CASSHIQRRGAFF

d_gene: .
j_gene: TRBJ2-7
v_gene: TRBV5-1
CDR3aa: CASSLDLDAGEQYF

d_gene: .
j_gene: TRBJ2-7
v_gene: TRBV5-1
CDR3aa: CASSGQGRTYEQYF

d_gene: .
j_gene: TRBJ2-5
v_gene: TRBV29-1
CDR3aa: CSVVLTGIQETQYF

d_gene: .
j_gene: TRBJ2-5
v_gene: TRBV10-3
CDR3aa: CAISDGDRFGQYF

d_gene: .
j_gene: TRBJ2-6
v_gene: TRBV9
CDR3aa: CASSVPSSGANVLTF